This TCR beta chain was captured by sequencing in a study of cytomegalovirus exposure and HLA in healthy donors. Regarding this clone: What it binds is not known.

This PCR relied on a set of 60 Vbeta primers and 13 Jbeta primers. Produced via immunoSEQ multiplex PCR; TCRdb's table is partial and in-frame only. There are 35,000 to 45,000 clones in the sample; over 55% occur only once, and more than 10% lies in the top ten. Study observations and caveats: Because they were indistinguishable, some V segments, including TRBV6-2 and TRBV6-3, were excluded. Researchers catalogued 160 or so TCR beta chains as cytomegalovirus-associated.

Per germline, CDR1 MGHRA and CDR2 YSYEKL. The CDR3 has 18 amino acids. V shed 4 bases, J shed 2 bases, and the junction held 14 bases outside the gene matches. Sequencing was performed on PBMCs. The TCR originated in a man aged 55 to 69 in good health and CMV-seropositive. The V call is TRBV4-1, the J call TRBJ2-3, with 8 bases fitting TRBD1. CDR3: CASSPPEAGGWDTDTQYF. The CDR3 DNA reads as TGCGCCAGCAGCCCTCCCGAGGCAGGGGGCTGGGACACAGATACGCAGTATTTT.